This TCR beta chain was sequenced for a study of early T cells in non-severe SARS-CoV-2 infection. The germline V gene has CDR1 SGHTA and CDR2 FQGTGA. The CDR3 extends over 15 amino acids. V was cut by 1 base and J by 3 bases, with 7 bases left in between. Individually, cDNA molecules had unique molecular identifiers attached to them. TCRdb called the 5' RACE reads again in MiXCR, with one record for every CDR3 protein. This repertoire shows some 66,000 distinct CDR3 sequences, around 12% found once; its top ten account for roughly 4.5%. This clonotype was sampled from an adult who was a healthcare worker with PCR-confirmed SARS-CoV-2 infection or an uninfected control (not recorded which). This sequence joins TRBV7-3 and TRBJ2-6, with D unresolved. Sequencing used whole blood. The CDR3 here is CASSLNPGGANVLTF. DNA for the CDR3: TGTGCCAGCAGCTTAAACCCGGGTGGGGCCAACGTCCTGACTTTC. The full variable domain, its missing parts supplied by reference TRBV7-3 and TRBJ2-6, is GAGVSQTPSNKVTEKGKYVELRCDPISGHTALYWYRQSLGQGPEFLIYFQGTGAADDSGLPNDRFFAVRPEGSVSTLKIQRTERGDSAVYLCASSLNPGGANVLTFGAGSRLTVL.